The following is a TCR beta chain sequence with its context. This CDR3 spans 15 amino acids. CDR1 and CDR2 from the germline V gene are MNHEY and SVGEGT. V was cut by 1 base and J by 10 bases, with 17 bases left in between. The data are from a study of blood T cell repertoires in COVID-19. Turning to the study itself: Sites in the United States, Italy and Spain provided acute and convalescent COVID-19 samples. The analysed material was cDNA or gDNA that came from T cells, B-cell-depleted T cells, or PBMCs.

Authors' data handling: Scientists estimated how many nucleated cells there were by amplifying reference gene primers. Using immunoSEQ multiplex PCR, the repertoire was profiled, and TCRdb retains in-frame clones only, with some absent. The V and J calls and clone size come from that table; D and trimming were worked out from the DNA. The table includes 150,000 to 180,000 clones, 65% to 85% detected once. The specimen sequenced was peripheral blood. This TCR was sampled from an elderly woman with acute or convalescent COVID-19. V gene TRBV6-2 or TRBV6-3 combines with J gene TRBJ2-1; tentative D call: TRBD2 (7 bases). The chain's CDR3 is CASSYYRGAGIEQFF. The CDR3 coding sequence is TGTGCCAGCAGTTACTACCGGGGGGCCGGTATAGAGCAGTTCTTC.